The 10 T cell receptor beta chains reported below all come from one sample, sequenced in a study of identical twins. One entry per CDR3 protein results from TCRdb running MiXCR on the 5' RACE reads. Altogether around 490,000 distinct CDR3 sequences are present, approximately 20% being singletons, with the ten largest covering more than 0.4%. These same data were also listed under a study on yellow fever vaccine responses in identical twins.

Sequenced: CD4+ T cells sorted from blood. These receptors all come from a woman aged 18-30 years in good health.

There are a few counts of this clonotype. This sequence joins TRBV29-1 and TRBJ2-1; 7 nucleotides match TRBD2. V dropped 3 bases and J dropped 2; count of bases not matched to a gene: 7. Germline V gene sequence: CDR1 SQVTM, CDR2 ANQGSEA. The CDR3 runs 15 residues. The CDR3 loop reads CSVDGGAGTYNEQFF. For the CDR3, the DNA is TGCAGCGTTGATGGAGGAGCGGGGACCTACAATGAGCAGTTCTTC.

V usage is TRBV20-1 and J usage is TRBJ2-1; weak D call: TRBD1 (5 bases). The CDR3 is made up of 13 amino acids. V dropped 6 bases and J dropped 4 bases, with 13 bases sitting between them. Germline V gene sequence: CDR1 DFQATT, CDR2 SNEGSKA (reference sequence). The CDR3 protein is CSAPTDTYNEQFF. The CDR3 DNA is TGCAGTGCCCCGACAGACACTTACAATGAGCAGTTCTTC.

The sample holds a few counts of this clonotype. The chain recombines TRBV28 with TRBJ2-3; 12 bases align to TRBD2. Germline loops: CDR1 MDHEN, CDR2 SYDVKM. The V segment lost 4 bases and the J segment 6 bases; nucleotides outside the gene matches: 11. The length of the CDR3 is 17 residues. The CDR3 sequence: CASSSPGLAGLGDTQYF. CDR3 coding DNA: TGTGCCAGCAGTTCCCCTGGACTAGCGGGGCTGGGGGATACGCAGTATTTT.

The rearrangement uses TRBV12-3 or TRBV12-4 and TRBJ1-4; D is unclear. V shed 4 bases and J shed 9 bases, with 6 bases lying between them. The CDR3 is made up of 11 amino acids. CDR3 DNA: TGTGCCAGCAGTTCGCACCAAAAACTGTTTTTT. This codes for CASSSHQKLFF.

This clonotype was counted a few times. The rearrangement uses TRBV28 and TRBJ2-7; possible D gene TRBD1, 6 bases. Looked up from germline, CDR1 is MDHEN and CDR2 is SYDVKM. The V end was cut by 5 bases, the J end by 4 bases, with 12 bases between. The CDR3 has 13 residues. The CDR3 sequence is CASSADRLYEQYV. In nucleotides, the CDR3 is TGTGCCAGCAGTGCCGACAGGCTATACGAGCAGTACGTC.

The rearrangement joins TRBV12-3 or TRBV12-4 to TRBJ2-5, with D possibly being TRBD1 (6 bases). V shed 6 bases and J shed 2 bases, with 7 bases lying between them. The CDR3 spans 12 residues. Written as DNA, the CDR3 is TGTGCCAGCAGGGGGACACAAGAGACCCAGTACTTC. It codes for CASRGTQETQYF.

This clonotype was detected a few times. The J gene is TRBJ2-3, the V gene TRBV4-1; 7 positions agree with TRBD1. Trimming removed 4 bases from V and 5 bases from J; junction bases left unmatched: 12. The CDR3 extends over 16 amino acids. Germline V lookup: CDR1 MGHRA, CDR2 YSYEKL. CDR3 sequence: CASSRTTGFGGDTQYF. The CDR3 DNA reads TGCGCCAGCAGCCGAACGACAGGGTTTGGAGGAGATACGCAGTATTTT.

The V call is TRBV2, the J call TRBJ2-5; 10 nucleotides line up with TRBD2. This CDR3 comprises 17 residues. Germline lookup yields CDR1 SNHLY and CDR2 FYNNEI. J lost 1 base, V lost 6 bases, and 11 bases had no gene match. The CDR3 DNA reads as TGTGCCAGCAGCTCTTCTCTTCTAGCGGGGGCCCAAGAGACCCAGTACTTC. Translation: CASSSSLLAGAQETQYF.

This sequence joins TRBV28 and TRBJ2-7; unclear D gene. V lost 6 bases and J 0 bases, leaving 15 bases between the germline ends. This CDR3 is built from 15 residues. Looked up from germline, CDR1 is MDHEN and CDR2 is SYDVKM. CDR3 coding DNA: TGTGCCAGCAGGAATGCGCTTATAAGCTCCTACGAGCAGTACTTC. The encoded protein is CASRNALISSYEQYF.

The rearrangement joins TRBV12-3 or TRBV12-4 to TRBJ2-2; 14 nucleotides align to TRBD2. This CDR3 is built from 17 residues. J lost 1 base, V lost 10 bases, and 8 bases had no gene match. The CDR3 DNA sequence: TGTGCCACCGGTGGACTAGCGGGGGGTCAGAACACCGGGGAGCTGTTTTTT. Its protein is CATGGLAGGQNTGELFF.